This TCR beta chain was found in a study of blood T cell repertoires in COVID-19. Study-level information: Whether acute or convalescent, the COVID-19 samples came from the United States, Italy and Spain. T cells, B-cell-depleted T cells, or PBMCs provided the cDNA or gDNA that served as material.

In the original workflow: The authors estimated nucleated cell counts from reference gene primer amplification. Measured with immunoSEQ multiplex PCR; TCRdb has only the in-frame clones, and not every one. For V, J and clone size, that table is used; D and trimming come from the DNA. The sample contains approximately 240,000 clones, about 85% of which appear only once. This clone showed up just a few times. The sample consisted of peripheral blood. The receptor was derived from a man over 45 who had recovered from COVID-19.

The CDR3 spells CASSDRGNTEAFF. CDR3 bases: TGTGCCAGCTCAGACAGGGGGAACACTGAAGCTTTCTTT. The chain combines TRBV18 with TRBJ1-1, with 8 bases fitting TRBD1. The CDR3 has 13 amino acids. V lost 5 bases, J lost 1 base, and 0 bases stayed unmatched. Germline-derived CDR1 and CDR2 are KGHSH and LQKENI.